This TCR beta chain was captured in a study of OX40 agonist ivuxolimab in advanced cancers. Overall study context: Patients were given ivuxolimab, an antibody that agonizes OX40 (CD134).

Findings and caveats of the study: Expanded clones were, on average, more numerous in CD8+ T cells than in CD4+.

At cycle 4 day 1, cycle 7 day 1, and baseline, blood was sampled. Sequencing used immunoSEQ multiplex PCR; TCRdb keeps in-frame clones, though not all of them. The sample has approximately 90,000 clones; 91% are singletons. There are 11 residues in the CDR3. Trimming cost V 6 bases and J 8 bases; bases outside gene matches: 3. CDR1 and CDR2 (germline): MNHNS, SASEGT. This clone has a single count. Antigen: not known. This TCR was sampled from an adult with an advanced solid tumor such as melanoma, head and neck, liver or kidney cancer. The chain joins TRBV6-1 to TRBJ1-1; 7 positions agree with TRBD1. The sequenced sample was CD4+ or CD8+ T cells sorted from blood, obtained in a trial of the OX40 agonist ivuxolimab. The CDR3 loop is CASRAGQEAFF. CDR3 coding DNA: TGTGCCAGCAGAGCGGGACAGGAAGCTTTCTTT.